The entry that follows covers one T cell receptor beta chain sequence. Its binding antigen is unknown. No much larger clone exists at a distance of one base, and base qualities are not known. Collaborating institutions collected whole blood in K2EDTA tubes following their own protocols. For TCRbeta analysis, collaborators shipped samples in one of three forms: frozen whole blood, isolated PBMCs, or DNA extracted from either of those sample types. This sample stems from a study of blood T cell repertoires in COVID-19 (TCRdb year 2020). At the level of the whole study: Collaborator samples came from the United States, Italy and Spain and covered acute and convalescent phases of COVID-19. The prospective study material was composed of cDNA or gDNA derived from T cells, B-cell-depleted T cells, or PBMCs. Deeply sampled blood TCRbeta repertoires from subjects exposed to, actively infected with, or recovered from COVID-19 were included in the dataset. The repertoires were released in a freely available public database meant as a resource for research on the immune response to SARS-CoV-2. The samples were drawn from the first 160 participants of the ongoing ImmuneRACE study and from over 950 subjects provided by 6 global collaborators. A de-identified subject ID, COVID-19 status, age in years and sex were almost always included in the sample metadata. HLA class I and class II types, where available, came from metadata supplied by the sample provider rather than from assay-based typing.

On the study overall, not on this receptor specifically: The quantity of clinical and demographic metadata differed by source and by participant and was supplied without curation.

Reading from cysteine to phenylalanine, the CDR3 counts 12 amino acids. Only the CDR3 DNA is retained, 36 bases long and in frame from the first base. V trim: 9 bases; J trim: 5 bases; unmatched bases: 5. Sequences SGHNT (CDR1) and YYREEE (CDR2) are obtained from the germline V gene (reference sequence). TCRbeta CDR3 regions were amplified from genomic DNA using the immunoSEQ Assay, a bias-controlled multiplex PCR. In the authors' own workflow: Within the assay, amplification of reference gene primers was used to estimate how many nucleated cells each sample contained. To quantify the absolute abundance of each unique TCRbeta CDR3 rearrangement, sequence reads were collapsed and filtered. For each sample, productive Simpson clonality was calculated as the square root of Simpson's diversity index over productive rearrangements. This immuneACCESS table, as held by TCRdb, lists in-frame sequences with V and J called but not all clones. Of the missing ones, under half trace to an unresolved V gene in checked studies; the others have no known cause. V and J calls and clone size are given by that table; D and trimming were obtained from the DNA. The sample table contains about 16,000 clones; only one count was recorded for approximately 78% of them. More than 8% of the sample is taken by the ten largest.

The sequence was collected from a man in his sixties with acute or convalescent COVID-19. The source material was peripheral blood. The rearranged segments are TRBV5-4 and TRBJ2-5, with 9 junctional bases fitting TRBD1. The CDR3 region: CATTGTGETQYF. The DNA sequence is TGTGCCACCACCGGGACAGGGGAGACCCAGTACTTC.